Listed below are T cell receptor beta chains from one sample, sequenced in a study of OX40 agonist ivuxolimab in advanced cancers. TCRdb keeps only in-frame clones here, not all; method: immunoSEQ multiplex PCR. There are over 75,000 clones in the sample; about 87% occur only once, and roughly 4.5% lies in the top ten. Sample: CD4+ or CD8+ T cells sorted from blood, taken in a trial of the OX40 agonist ivuxolimab. Source of these receptors: an adult with an advanced solid tumor such as melanoma, head and neck, liver or kidney cancer. The CDR3 runs from the conserved cysteine through the conserved F or W. Each record gives: D gene, J gene, clone size, V gene, CDR3 protein, CDR3 DNA. The D gene is left open where the match is weak. Clone size, where shown, is once, few, many, or a class for clones that have expanded.

d_gene: TRBD1; j_gene: TRBJ1-2; abundance: -; v_gene: TRBV6-5; CDR3aa: CASSTLGQGLVGYTF; CDR3nt: TGTGCCAGCAGTACTCTCGGACAGGGACTTGTCGGCTACACCTTC
d_gene: -; j_gene: TRBJ1-2; abundance: few; v_gene: TRBV29-1; CDR3aa: CSVERRYRETGYTF; CDR3nt: TGCAGCGTCGAACGTCGGTACAGGGAAACGGGCTACACCTTC
d_gene: TRBD1; j_gene: TRBJ1-3; abundance: -; v_gene: TRBV5-1; CDR3aa: CASSTTGGSFSGNTIYF; CDR3nt: TGCGCCAGCAGCACTACAGGGGGCTCCTTCTCTGGAAACACCATATATTTT
d_gene: -; j_gene: TRBJ2-7; abundance: -; v_gene: TRBV9; CDR3aa: CASSGEAYPYEQYF; CDR3nt: TGTGCCAGCAGCGGTGAGGCCTACCCCTACGAGCAGTACTTC
d_gene: -; j_gene: TRBJ1-5; abundance: -; v_gene: TRBV10-3; CDR3aa: CATGGEEWQPQHF; CDR3nt: TGTGCCACAGGCGGGGAAGAATGGCAGCCCCAGCATTTT
d_gene: TRBD1; j_gene: TRBJ1-5; abundance: -; v_gene: TRBV6-1; CDR3aa: CASRGTGAGQPQHF; CDR3nt: TGTGCCAGCAGGGGGACAGGGGCCGGTCAGCCCCAGCATTTT
d_gene: TRBD2; j_gene: TRBJ2-3; abundance: -; v_gene: TRBV12-5; CDR3aa: CASGLPRGSGRFTDTQYF; CDR3nt: TGTGCTAGTGGTTTGCCTCGTGGTAGCGGGAGATTCACAGATACGCAGTATTTT
d_gene: -; j_gene: TRBJ1-3; abundance: -; v_gene: TRBV5-4; CDR3aa: CASSLDGRSGNTIYF; CDR3nt: TGTGCCAGCAGCTTGGACGGACGGTCTGGAAACACCATATATTTT
d_gene: -; j_gene: TRBJ2-1; abundance: once; v_gene: TRBV10-1; CDR3aa: CASSESADYSNEQFF; CDR3nt: TGCGCCAGCAGTGAGTCAGCCGACTACAGCAATGAGCAGTTCTTC
d_gene: TRBD1; j_gene: TRBJ1-1; abundance: -; v_gene: TRBV7-3; CDR3aa: CASSENPGQGTEAFF; CDR3nt: TGTGCCAGCAGCGAGAACCCGGGACAGGGCACTGAAGCTTTCTTT
d_gene: -; j_gene: TRBJ2-2; abundance: -; v_gene: TRBV5-1; CDR3aa: CASSPSGGRRTGELFF; CDR3nt: TGCGCCAGCAGCCCTAGTGGGGGGCGGCGGACCGGGGAGCTGTTTTTT
d_gene: TRBD2; j_gene: TRBJ2-3; abundance: -; v_gene: TRBV5-8; CDR3aa: CASAPIVSGIGTDTQYF; CDR3nt: TGTGCCAGCGCTCCCATTGTAAGCGGGATCGGCACAGATACGCAGTATTTT
d_gene: -; j_gene: TRBJ1-5; abundance: -; v_gene: TRBV6-5; CDR3aa: CASSDRNNQPQHF; CDR3nt: TGTGCCAGCAGCGACAGGAACAATCAGCCCCAGCATTTT
d_gene: -; j_gene: TRBJ2-1; abundance: -; v_gene: TRBV5-1; CDR3aa: CASSARQFEQFF; CDR3nt: TGCGCCAGCAGCGCCAGACAATTCGAGCAGTTCTTC
d_gene: -; j_gene: TRBJ2-2; abundance: -; v_gene: TRBV18; CDR3aa: CASSPRTVPLIGELFF; CDR3nt: TGTGCCAGCTCACCACGGACAGTTCCGTTAATCGGGGAGCTGTTTTTT
d_gene: -; j_gene: TRBJ2-7; abundance: -; v_gene: TRBV27; CDR3aa: CASSFSGAYEQYF; CDR3nt: TGTGCCAGCAGTTTTTCGGGAGCCTACGAGCAGTACTTC
d_gene: TRBD1; j_gene: TRBJ1-1; abundance: -; v_gene: TRBV4-3; CDR3aa: CASSHRTGTEGRAFF; CDR3nt: TGCGCCAGCAGCCATCGCACCGGGACAGAGGGCAGAGCTTTCTTT
d_gene: -; j_gene: TRBJ1-1; abundance: -; v_gene: TRBV11-1; CDR3aa: CASSLFQANTEAFF; CDR3nt: TGTGCCAGCAGCTTGTTCCAGGCAAACACTGAAGCTTTCTTT
d_gene: -; j_gene: TRBJ2-7; abundance: -; v_gene: TRBV5-1; CDR3aa: CASSPRGNSYEQYF; CDR3nt: TGCGCCAGCAGCCCAAGGGGGAACTCCTACGAGCAGTACTTC
d_gene: TRBD1; j_gene: TRBJ2-3; abundance: -; v_gene: TRBV5-1; CDR3aa: CASRGQGTDTQYF; CDR3nt: TGCGCCAGCAGAGGACAGGGAACAGATACGCAGTATTTT
d_gene: TRBD1; j_gene: TRBJ2-7; abundance: -; v_gene: TRBV9; CDR3aa: CASSGQGVGEQYF; CDR3nt: TGTGCCAGCAGCGGCCAGGGGGTCGGCGAGCAGTACTTC
d_gene: -; j_gene: TRBJ1-2; abundance: -; v_gene: TRBV19; CDR3aa: CASRDRLWGYTF; CDR3nt: TGTGCCAGTCGAGACAGGCTATGGGGCTACACCTTC
d_gene: TRBD1; j_gene: TRBJ2-1; abundance: -; v_gene: TRBV5-1; CDR3aa: CASSGTGSSYNEQFF; CDR3nt: TGCGCCAGCAGCGGGACAGGGTCCTCCTACAATGAGCAGTTCTTC
d_gene: -; j_gene: TRBJ2-2; abundance: -; v_gene: TRBV5-1; CDR3aa: CASSWDGTTGELFF; CDR3nt: TGCGCCAGCAGCTGGGACGGAACCACCGGGGAGCTGTTTTTT
d_gene: -; j_gene: TRBJ1-3; abundance: -; v_gene: TRBV19; CDR3aa: CASSSKAGGGGNTIYF; CDR3nt: TGTGCCAGTAGTTCAAAAGCGGGGGGTGGTGGAAACACCATATATTTT
d_gene: -; j_gene: TRBJ2-5; abundance: -; v_gene: TRBV5-1; CDR3aa: CASSPGQYQETQYF; CDR3nt: TGCGCCAGCAGCCCTGGACAGTACCAAGAGACCCAGTACTTC
d_gene: TRBD1; j_gene: TRBJ2-3; abundance: -; v_gene: TRBV6-1; CDR3aa: CASSGGQGISTDTQYF; CDR3nt: TGTGCCAGCAGTGGGGGACAGGGGATCAGCACAGATACGCAGTATTTT
d_gene: -; j_gene: TRBJ2-2; abundance: once; v_gene: TRBV27; CDR3aa: CASSLSFGELFF; CDR3nt: TGTGCCAGCAGTTTATCCTTCGGGGAGCTGTTTTTT
d_gene: TRBD1; j_gene: TRBJ2-1; abundance: once; v_gene: TRBV18; CDR3aa: CASSPSDRVSDEQFF; CDR3nt: TGTGCCAGCTCACCCTCGGACAGGGTTTCGGATGAGCAGTTCTTC
d_gene: -; j_gene: TRBJ2-5; abundance: -; v_gene: TRBV9; CDR3aa: CASSVGALVAEETQYF; CDR3nt: TGTGCCAGCAGCGTAGGGGCCCTGGTAGCGGAAGAGACCCAGTACTTC
d_gene: TRBD1; j_gene: TRBJ2-1; abundance: once; v_gene: TRBV6-6; CDR3aa: CASSRDRANNEQFF; CDR3nt: TGTGCCAGCAGTCGGGACAGAGCTAACAATGAGCAGTTCTTC
d_gene: -; j_gene: TRBJ1-1; abundance: -; v_gene: TRBV2; CDR3aa: CASSVAGVDYSEAFF; CDR3nt: TGTGCCAGCAGTGTAGCAGGAGTGGATTACTCTGAAGCTTTCTTT
d_gene: -; j_gene: TRBJ2-2; abundance: -; v_gene: TRBV19; CDR3aa: CASSNTGTGELFF; CDR3nt: TGTGCCAGTAGTAATACGGGAACCGGGGAGCTGTTTTTT
d_gene: TRBD1; j_gene: TRBJ2-3; abundance: -; v_gene: TRBV4-2; CDR3aa: CASSTGQGPYNTDTQYF; CDR3nt: TGTGCCAGCAGCACCGGACAGGGGCCCTACAACACAGATACGCAGTATTTT
d_gene: TRBD2; j_gene: TRBJ2-7; abundance: -; v_gene: TRBV29-1; CDR3aa: CSGGLAVSSYEQYF; CDR3nt: TGCAGCGGCGGACTAGCGGTTAGCTCCTACGAGCAGTACTTC
d_gene: -; j_gene: TRBJ1-1; abundance: -; v_gene: TRBV30; CDR3aa: CAWSYSRESEAFF; CDR3nt: TGTGCCTGGAGTTATTCGCGGGAGAGTGAAGCTTTCTTT
d_gene: TRBD1; j_gene: TRBJ1-1; abundance: -; v_gene: TRBV27; CDR3aa: CASRRTGINTEAFF; CDR3nt: TGTGCCAGCAGGAGGACAGGAATAAACACTGAAGCTTTCTTT
d_gene: -; j_gene: TRBJ2-7; abundance: -; v_gene: TRBV27; CDR3aa: CASRVTGFSYEQYF; CDR3nt: TGTGCCAGCAGGGTAACAGGGTTCTCCTACGAGCAGTACTTC
d_gene: -; j_gene: TRBJ1-4; abundance: -; v_gene: TRBV6-5; CDR3aa: CASSDTATNEKLFF; CDR3nt: TGTGCCAGCAGCGACACAGCAACTAATGAAAAACTGTTTTTT
d_gene: TRBD1; j_gene: TRBJ1-1; abundance: -; v_gene: TRBV11-3; CDR3aa: CASSGDRMNTEAFF; CDR3nt: TGTGCCAGCAGCGGGGACAGGATGAACACTGAAGCTTTCTTT
d_gene: -; j_gene: TRBJ1-1; abundance: -; v_gene: TRBV19; CDR3aa: CASSIGGATEAFF; CDR3nt: TGTGCCAGTAGTATAGGGGGGGCCACTGAAGCTTTCTTT
d_gene: TRBD1; j_gene: TRBJ2-5; abundance: -; v_gene: TRBV5-1; CDR3aa: CASKATGIQETQYF; CDR3nt: TGCGCCAGCAAGGCGACAGGGATCCAAGAGACCCAGTACTTC
d_gene: -; j_gene: TRBJ1-2; abundance: -; v_gene: TRBV19; CDR3aa: CASSMTSRVGYTF; CDR3nt: TGTGCCAGTAGTATGACCAGCAGGGTCGGCTACACCTTC